Shown below are 8 T cell receptor beta chains from a single sample sequenced in a study of beta chain features in type 1 diabetes. The antigens for these receptors are not known. What was sequenced were expressed TCRB transcripts, since all of the isolated RNA had been reverse transcribed. The data were produced by immunoSEQ multiplex PCR, yet TCRdb's version contains in-frame clones alone and is incomplete. The repertoire holds some 350,000 clones, with 8% to 10% as singletons. Overall study results and limits: Shorter TCRB CDR3s, moderately but significantly so, marked every one of the four CD4+ subsets in Type 1 diabetes patients.

Sequenced input: central memory CD4+ T cells from blood. These receptors were collected from a young man with type 1 diabetes.

The chain links TRBV11-2 to TRBJ1-3; D uncertain. CDR1 and CDR2 (germline): SGHAT, FQNNGV. The CDR3 is 14 residues long. V was trimmed by 0 bases and J by 1 base, leaving 4 bases between them. The CDR3 here is CASSLDASGNTIYF. DNA for the CDR3: TGTGCCAGCAGCTTAGACGCTTCTGGAAACACCATATATTTT.

The table lists this clone with a few counts. The chain carries TRBV27 and TRBJ1-1; D uncertain. Trimming left V 3 bases short and J 0 bases short, with 8 bases between. CDR1 and CDR2 (germline): MNHEY, SMNVEV (reference sequence). This CDR3 is 14 amino acids long. The CDR3: CASSFEYLNTEAFF. In DNA, the CDR3 is TGTGCCAGCAGTTTCGAATATTTGAACACTGAAGCTTTCTTT.

Points on this clone: The sample holds other DNA sequences that translate to the same CDR3. The V and J genes are TRBV18 and TRBJ1-5; D not resolved. Germline V gene lookup returns CDR1 KGHSH and CDR2 LQKENI. Trimming left V 1 base short and J 1 base short, with 5 bases between. The CDR3 is 14 amino acids. The CDR3: CASSPQDSNQPQHF. CDR3 in DNA: TGTGCCAGCTCACCACAAGACAGCAATCAGCCCCAGCATTTT.

This rearrangement joins TRBV6-1 to TRBJ2-7, with 7 positions matching TRBD2. Germline trimming cut 4 bases from V and 7 bases from J; bases unmatched to any gene: 13. There are 15 residues in the CDR3. Germline V gene data show CDR1 as MNHNS and CDR2 as SASEGT. CDR3 sequence (DNA): TGTGCCAGCAGTGTTACACGGATGGGGACTAAGGAGCAGTACTTC. Translated, it gives CASSVTRMGTKEQYF.

The table lists this clone with many counts. The chain is built from TRBV7-2 and TRBJ2-7; a possible D gene is TRBD1 (6 bases). The CDR3 covers 15 residues. The V gene lost 2 bases and the J gene lost 4 bases, with 15 bases spanning the gap. The germline CDR1 and CDR2 sequences are SGHTA and FQGNSA. The CDR3 DNA sequence: TGTGCCAGCAGCTTATGGGGGAGTCAGGGGTACGAGCAGTACTTC. It specifies CASSLWGSQGYEQYF.

The chain's CDR3 is CASRPGLTRTGELFF. CDR3 sequence (DNA): TGTGCCAGTAGACCCGGGTTAACGAGGACCGGGGAGCTGTTTTTT. The chain joins TRBV19 to TRBJ2-2; no clear D gene. There are 15 residues in the CDR3. Trimming shortened V by 6 bases and J by 5 bases, and 16 bases separated the two germline ends. The germline CDR1 and CDR2 sequences are LNHDA and SQIVND (reference sequence). Together with reference TRBV19 and TRBJ2-2, the CDR3 gives the full variable domain: DGGITQSPKYLFRKEGQNVTLSCEQNLNHDAMYWYRQDPGQGLRLIYYSQIVNDFQKGDIAEGYSVSREKKESFPLTVTSAQKNPTAFYLCASRPGLTRTGELFFGEGSRLTVL.

In its sample, this clone was seen a few times. The V and J genes are TRBV4-1 and TRBJ2-1; 9 nucleotides agree with TRBD2. Looked up from germline, CDR1 is MGHRA and CDR2 is YSYEKL. CDR3 size: 16 residues. V gave up 1 base and J gave up 3 bases; unmatched junction bases: 4. For the CDR3, the DNA is TGCGCCAGCAGCCAAGCTAGCGGGGTTAACTACAATGAGCAGTTCTTC. Encoded protein: CASSQASGVNYNEQFF.

There are a few counts of this clone. The CDR3 DNA reads as TGTGCCAGCAGCCAAGAGACTAGCGGGAGACCCTACGAGCAGTACTTC. Translation: CASSQETSGRPYEQYF. The chain links TRBV4-2 to TRBJ2-7, with 12 bases fitting TRBD2. Germline trimming cut 0 bases from V and 2 bases from J; bases unmatched to any gene: 2. This CDR3 has 16 amino acids. The germline gives CDR1 LGHNA, CDR2 YNFKEQ.